This T cell receptor beta chain was profiled in a study of cytomegalovirus exposure and HLA in healthy donors. Broader study findings: A later analysis reportedly found fewer N-insertions in an Asian-associated ancestry cluster than the roughly 670-donor mean. Among TCR sequences, most were rare, though some public TCRs appeared in many donors.

Primers included in the PCR were 60 Vbeta and 13 Jbeta primers. Assay used: immunoSEQ multiplex PCR; TCRdb lists only in-frame clones, some missing. The table shows under 200,000 clones, with roughly 77% occurring only once. For this clone: As yet, its antigen is unknown.

Germline-derived CDR1 and CDR2 are MGHRA and YSYEKL. The CDR3 extends over 15 amino acids. Trimming took off 0 bases at V and 3 bases at J, with 12 bases between the two ends. Material for sequencing was PBMCs. This TCR was sampled from a male donor in good health and CMV-seronegative. The chain has TRBV4-1 and TRBJ2-7; unclear D gene. The CDR3 DNA follows: TGCGCCAGCAGCCAAGATACAGTGCGAATCTACGAGCAGTACTTC. Amino acids: CASSQDTVRIYEQYF.